This paragraph reports one T cell receptor beta chain. CDR1 and CDR2 from the germline V gene are SNHLY and FYNNEI. CDR3 length equals 14 residues. With V trimmed by 6 bases and J by 6 bases, 6 bases remained unmatched. This record belongs to a study of blood T cell repertoires in COVID-19. Study-level information: Italy, Spain and the United States were the sources of the convalescent and acute COVID-19 samples. Sources were T cells, B-cell-depleted T cells, or PBMCs; the material itself was cDNA or gDNA.

Original handling: Using reference gene primer amplification, nucleated cell counts were estimated. Only in-frame clones appear in the TCRdb table, and some are missing; sequencing was by immunoSEQ multiplex PCR. V, J and clone size are taken as reported in that table, and D and trimming were inferred from the DNA itself. The sample includes fewer than 85,000 clones, around 90% seen only once; the top ten take around 9%. Material for sequencing was peripheral blood. This chain connects TRBV2 to TRBJ1-4; TRBD1 agrees at 8 bases. This receptor was identified in a human donor in a cohort sampled during active COVID-19. The chain's CDR3 is CASRLTGDHEKLFF. Here the CDR3 DNA reads TGTGCCAGCAGGCTGACAGGGGACCATGAAAAACTGTTTTTT.